The T cell receptor beta chain under discussion was sequenced for a study of CD8+CD57+ T cells in acquired aplastic anemia. Looking at the study overall: The mean DNA yield obtained from sorted CD4+ and CD8+ cells came to 3 to 3.5 ug. For CD4+ cells, healthy donors had an average of about 9.9 million reads. General study findings and limits: Between the patient and control groups, CD8+ Simpson's diversity did not differ significantly. It was found that some 31 CD8+ CDR3 sequences were shared between patients and controls.

Profiles of TCR beta VDJ and CDR3 were generated from a genomic DNA template. TCRdb re-derived calls from the reads in MiXCR, one entry per CDR3 protein. The table shows approximately 170,000 distinct CDR3 sequences, with about three fifths occurring only once. In regard to this clonotype: What it binds is unknown.

V was shortened by 7 bases and J by 2 bases, with 12 bases between the two germline ends. The CDR3 sequence is 13 residues long. Germline V gives CDR1 ENHRY, CDR2 SYGVKD. The specimen was sorted CD4+, CD8+, or CD8+CD57+ T cells (not recorded which) from PBMCs. This chain links TRBV10-3 with TRBJ2-7, with D possibly matching TRBD1 (6 bases). The clonotype comes from a human donor in good health. CDR3 coding DNA: TGTGCCATCACACGGGACACTGCCTACGAGCAGTACTTC. This gives the protein CAITRDTAYEQYF.